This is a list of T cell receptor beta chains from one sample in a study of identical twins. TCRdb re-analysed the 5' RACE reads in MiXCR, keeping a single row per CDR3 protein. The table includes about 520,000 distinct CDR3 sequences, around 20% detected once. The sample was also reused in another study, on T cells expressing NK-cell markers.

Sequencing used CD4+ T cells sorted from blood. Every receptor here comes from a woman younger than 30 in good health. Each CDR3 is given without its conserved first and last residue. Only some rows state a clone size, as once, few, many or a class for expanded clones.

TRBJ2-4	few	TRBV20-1	SAGDRGYNIQY
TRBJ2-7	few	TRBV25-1	ASSERGGGTYEQY
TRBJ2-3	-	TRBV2	ASSEALGGTDTQY
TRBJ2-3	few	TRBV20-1	SARVRTSSADTQY
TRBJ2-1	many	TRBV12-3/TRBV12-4	ASSELAGSYNEQF
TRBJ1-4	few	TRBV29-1	SATGADEKLF
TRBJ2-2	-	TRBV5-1	ASSSDPNTGELF
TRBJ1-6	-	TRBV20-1	SARGPPGVNSPLH
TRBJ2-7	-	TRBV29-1	SVGQESYEQY
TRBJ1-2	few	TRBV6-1	ASSARDRGYYGYT
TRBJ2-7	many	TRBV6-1	ASSRSGRGSYEQY
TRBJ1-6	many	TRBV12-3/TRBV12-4	ASSPHPGLKNSPLH
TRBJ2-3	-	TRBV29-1	SAGTGSTDTQY
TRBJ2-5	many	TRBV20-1	SATGTSGQETQY
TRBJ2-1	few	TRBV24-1	ATSGAGDQRRF
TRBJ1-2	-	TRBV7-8	ASSQDRVIWSYT
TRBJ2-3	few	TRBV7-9	ASRSGIRDSHTQY
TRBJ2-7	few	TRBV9	ASSVGQRNYEQY
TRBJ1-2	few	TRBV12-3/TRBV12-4	ASSPSNVRGLYGYT
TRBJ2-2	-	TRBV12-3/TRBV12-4	ASSARFTGELF
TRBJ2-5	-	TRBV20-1	SAREGRVTQY
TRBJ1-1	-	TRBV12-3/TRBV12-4	ASSFRGGYAEAF